This T cell receptor beta chain was retrieved from a study of human T cells and chemical hapten exposure. General study points: The count of PT1 expanded TCRs correlated positively with patch test score. With regard to DPC sensitization, TCRs above 1 in 1000 frequency did not change.

CDR1 is SGHDT, CDR2 YYEEEE, per germline. V shed 3 bases, J shed 6 bases, and the junction held 7 bases outside the gene matches. CDR3 length equals 15 residues. This clonotype was detected only a few times. Its cognate antigen is unknown. Time point in this sample: patch test 1, 2 weeks after DPC sensitization. The treatment denotes: therapeutic diphenylcyclopropenone sensitization with weekly scalp DPC. Authors' methods: Sampled TCR counts reached a median of approximately 94,000 per sample, with values ranging from about 20,000 to 750,000. TCRdb redid the calling of the RACE reads with MiXCR, one entry per CDR3 protein. TCRdb's processing, not the authors' own work, is the source of the V and J calls. The sample holds about 57,000 distinct CDR3 sequences, about a tenth seen once.

The sequencing here drew on whole blood, taken in connection with sensitization to the hapten diphenylcyclopropenone (DPC). The chain uses TRBV5-6 and TRBJ2-1; 9 bases are shared with TRBD2. The sequence was collected from a woman between 35 and 50 years old with alopecia areata. Some clones in this sample may be carry-over from other donors' samples. In DNA form, the CDR3 reads TGTGCCAGCAGCTGGGCCGGGACTAGCACCAATGAGCAGTTCTTC. It codes for CASSWAGTSTNEQFF.